Sequencing of this T cell receptor beta chain was carried out in a study of blood T cell repertoires in COVID-19. Study information: Specimens from acute and convalescent COVID-19 originated in the United States, Italy and Spain. Sample material is recorded as cDNA or gDNA derived from T cells, B-cell-depleted T cells, or PBMCs.

The data were produced by immunoSEQ multiplex PCR, yet TCRdb's version contains in-frame clones alone and is incomplete. The sample has about 15,000 clones; 88% are singletons. This CDR3 contains 14 residues. V lost 5 bases to trimming and J lost 16 bases; unmatched junction nucleotides: 18. Germline CDR1 reads SGHTS; CDR2 reads YDEGEE. The TCR originated in a human donor in a cohort sampled during active COVID-19. This chain connects TRBV5-8 to TRBJ2-1, with TRBD2 identical over 7 bases. Input material: peripheral blood. CDR3 DNA: TGTGCCAGCAGGAGTCAGCGGGGCCACCCCCCCTATTTCTTC. Protein product: CASRSQRGHPPYFF.